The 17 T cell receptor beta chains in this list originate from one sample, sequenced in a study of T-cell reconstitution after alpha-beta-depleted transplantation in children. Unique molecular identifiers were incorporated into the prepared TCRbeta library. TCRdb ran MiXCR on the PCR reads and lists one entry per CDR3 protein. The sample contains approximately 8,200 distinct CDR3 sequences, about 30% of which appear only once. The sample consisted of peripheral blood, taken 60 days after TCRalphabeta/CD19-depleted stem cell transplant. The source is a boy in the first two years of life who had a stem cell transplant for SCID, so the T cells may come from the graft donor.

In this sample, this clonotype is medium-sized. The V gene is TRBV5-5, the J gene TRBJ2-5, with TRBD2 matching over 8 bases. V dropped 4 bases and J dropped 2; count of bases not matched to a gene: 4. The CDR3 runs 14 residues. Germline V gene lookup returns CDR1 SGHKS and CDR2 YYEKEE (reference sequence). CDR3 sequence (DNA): TGTGCCAGCAGCGCGGGGGGAACTCAAGAGACCCAGTACTTC. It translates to CASSAGGTQETQYF. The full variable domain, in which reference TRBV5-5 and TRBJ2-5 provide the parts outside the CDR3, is DAGVTQSPTHLIKTRGQQVTLRCSPISGHKSVSWYQQVLGQGPQFIFQYYEKEERGRGNFPDRFSARQFPNYSSELNVNALLLGDSALYLCASSAGGTQETQYFGPGTRLLVL.

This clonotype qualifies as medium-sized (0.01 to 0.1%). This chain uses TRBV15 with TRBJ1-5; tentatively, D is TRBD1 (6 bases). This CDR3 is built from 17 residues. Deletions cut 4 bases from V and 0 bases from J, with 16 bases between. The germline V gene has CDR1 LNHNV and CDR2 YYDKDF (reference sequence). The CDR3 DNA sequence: TGTGCCACCAGCACCAGGGCGGGGGGCCTTAGCAATCAGCCCCAGCATTTT. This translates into CATSTRAGGLSNQPQHF.

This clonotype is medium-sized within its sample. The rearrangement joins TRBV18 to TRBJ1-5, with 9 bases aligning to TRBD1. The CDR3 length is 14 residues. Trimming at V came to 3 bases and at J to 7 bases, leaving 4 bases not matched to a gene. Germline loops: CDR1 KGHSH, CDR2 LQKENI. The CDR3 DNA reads TGTGCCAGCTCACCGGGACAGGGTGGCCAGCCCCAGCATTTT. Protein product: CASSPGQGGQPQHF.

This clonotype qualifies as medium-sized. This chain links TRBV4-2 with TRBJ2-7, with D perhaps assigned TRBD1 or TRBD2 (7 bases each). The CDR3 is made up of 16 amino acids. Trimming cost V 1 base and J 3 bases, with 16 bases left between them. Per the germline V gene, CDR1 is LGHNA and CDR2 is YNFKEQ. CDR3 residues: CASSQAGGGTHYEQYF. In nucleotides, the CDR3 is TGTGCCAGCAGCCAAGCAGGGGGAGGGACCCACTACGAGCAGTACTTC.

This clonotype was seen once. CDR3 in amino acids: CASSYLGQGGTFF. The CDR3 nucleotides read TGTGCCAGCAGTTACCTCGGACAGGGTGGGACTTTCTTT. The V and J genes are TRBV6-5 and TRBJ1-1; 8 bases fit TRBD1. The V segment lost 2 bases and the J segment 12 bases; nucleotides outside the gene matches: 8. The CDR3 extends over 13 amino acids. Germline V gives CDR1 MNHEY, CDR2 SVGAGI.

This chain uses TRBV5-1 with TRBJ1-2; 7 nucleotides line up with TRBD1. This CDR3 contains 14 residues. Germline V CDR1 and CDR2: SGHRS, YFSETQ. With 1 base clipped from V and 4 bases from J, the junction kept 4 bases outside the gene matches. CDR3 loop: CASSLRQGTYGYTF. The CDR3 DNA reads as TGCGCCAGCAGCTTGCGACAGGGAACCTATGGCTACACCTTC.

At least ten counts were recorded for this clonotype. This chain's CDR3 is CASRLEVVRVTDTQYF. The CDR3 DNA reads TGTGCCAGCAGACTAGAGGTTGTGCGGGTGACAGATACGCAGTATTTT. The gene calls are TRBV27 and TRBJ2-3, with D perhaps TRBD2 (5 bases). Germline CDR1 MNHEY, CDR2 SMNVEV (reference sequence). This CDR3 has 16 residues. The V gene lost 6 bases and the J gene lost 3 bases, with 19 bases spanning the gap.

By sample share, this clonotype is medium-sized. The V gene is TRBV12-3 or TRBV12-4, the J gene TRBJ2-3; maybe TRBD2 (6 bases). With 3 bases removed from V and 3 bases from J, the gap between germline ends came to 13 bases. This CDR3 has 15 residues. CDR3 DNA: TGTGCCAGCAGTTTTCGGGGGTGGGGGACAGATACGCAGTATTTT. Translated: CASSFRGWGTDTQYF.

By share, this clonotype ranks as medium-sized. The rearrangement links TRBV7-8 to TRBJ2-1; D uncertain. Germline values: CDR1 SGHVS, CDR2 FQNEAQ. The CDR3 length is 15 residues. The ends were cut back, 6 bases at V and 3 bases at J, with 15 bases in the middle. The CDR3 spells CASSYRTLYYNEQFF. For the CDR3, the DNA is TGTGCCAGCAGTTACCGGACCCTTTACTACAATGAGCAGTTCTTC.

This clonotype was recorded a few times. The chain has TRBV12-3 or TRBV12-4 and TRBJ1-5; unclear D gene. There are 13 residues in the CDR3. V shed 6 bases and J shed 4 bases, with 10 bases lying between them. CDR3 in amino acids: CASRRTGNQPQHF. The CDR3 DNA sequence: TGTGCCAGCAGGAGGACGGGGAATCAGCCCCAGCATTTT.

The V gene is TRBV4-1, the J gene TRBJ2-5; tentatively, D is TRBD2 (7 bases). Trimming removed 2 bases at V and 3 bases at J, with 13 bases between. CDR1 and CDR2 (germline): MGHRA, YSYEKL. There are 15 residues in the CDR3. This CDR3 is CASSQRGAGEETQYF. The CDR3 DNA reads TGCGCCAGCAGCCAACGGGGGGCGGGAGAAGAGACCCAGTACTTC.

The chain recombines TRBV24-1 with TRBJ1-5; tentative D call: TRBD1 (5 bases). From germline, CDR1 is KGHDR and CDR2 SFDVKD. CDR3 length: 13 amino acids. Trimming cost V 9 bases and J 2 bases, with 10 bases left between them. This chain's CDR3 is CATGAGGNQPQHF. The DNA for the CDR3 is TGTGCCACCGGGGCAGGTGGCAATCAGCCCCAGCATTTT.

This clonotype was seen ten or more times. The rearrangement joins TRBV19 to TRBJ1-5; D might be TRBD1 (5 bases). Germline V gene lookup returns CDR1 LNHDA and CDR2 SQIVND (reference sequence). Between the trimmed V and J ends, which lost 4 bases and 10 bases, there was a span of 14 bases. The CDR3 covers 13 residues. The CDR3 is CASSTYGGGPQHF. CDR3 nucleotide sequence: TGTGCCAGTAGTACTTACGGGGGAGGACCCCAGCATTTT.

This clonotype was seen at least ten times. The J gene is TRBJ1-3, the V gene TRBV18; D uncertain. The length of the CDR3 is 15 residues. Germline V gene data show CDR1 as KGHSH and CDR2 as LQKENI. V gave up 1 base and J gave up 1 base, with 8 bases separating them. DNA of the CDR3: TGTGCCAGCTCACCACAGCAAGGGTCTGGAAACACCATATATTTT. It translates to CASSPQQGSGNTIYF.

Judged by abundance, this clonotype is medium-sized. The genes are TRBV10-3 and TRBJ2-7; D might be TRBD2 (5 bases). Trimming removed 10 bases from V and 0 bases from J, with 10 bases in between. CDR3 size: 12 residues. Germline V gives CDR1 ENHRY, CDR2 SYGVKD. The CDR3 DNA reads TGTGCCACACACGCGGGCTCCTACGAGCAGTACTTC. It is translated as CATHAGSYEQYF.

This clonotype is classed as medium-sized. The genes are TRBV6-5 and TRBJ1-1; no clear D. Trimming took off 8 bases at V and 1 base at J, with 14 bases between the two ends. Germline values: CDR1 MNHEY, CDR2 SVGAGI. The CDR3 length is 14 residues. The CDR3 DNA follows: TGTGCCAGCCCCTCGGGGTTTGGGAACACTGAAGCTTTCTTT. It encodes CASPSGFGNTEAFF.

The CDR3 protein is CASSLGQASNTGELFF. CDR3 bases: TGTGCCAGCAGCTTAGGACAGGCCTCGAACACCGGGGAGCTGTTTTTT. V gene TRBV7-7 combines with J gene TRBJ2-2, with D possibly TRBD1 on 6 matching bases. From germline, CDR1 is SSHAT and CDR2 FNYEAQ (reference sequence). Trimming left V 1 base short and J 0 bases short, with 9 bases between. The CDR3 length is 16 residues.